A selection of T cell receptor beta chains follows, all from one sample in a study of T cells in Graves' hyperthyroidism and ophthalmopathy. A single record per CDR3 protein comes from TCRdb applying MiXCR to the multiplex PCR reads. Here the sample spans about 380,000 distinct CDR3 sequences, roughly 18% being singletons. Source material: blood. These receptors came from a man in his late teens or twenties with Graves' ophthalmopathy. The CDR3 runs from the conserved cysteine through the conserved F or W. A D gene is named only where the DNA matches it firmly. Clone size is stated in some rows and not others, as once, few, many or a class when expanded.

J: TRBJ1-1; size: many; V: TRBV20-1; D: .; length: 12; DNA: TGCAGTGCTCCATCCCACGGCACTGAAGCTTTCTTT; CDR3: CSAPSHGTEAFF
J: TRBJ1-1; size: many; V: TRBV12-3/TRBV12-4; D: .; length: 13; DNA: TGTGCCAGCAGTAGAGAATCGAACACTGAAGCTTTCTTT; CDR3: CASSRESNTEAFF
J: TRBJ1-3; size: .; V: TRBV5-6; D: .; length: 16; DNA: TGTGCCAGCAGCTTGGAAGGCAGACTCTCTGGAAACACCATATATTTT; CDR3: CASSLEGRLSGNTIYF
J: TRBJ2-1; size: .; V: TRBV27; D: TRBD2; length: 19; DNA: TGTGCCAGCAGTGCAAAAACGGGACTAGCGGGGGAACTCTACAATGAGCAGTTCTTC; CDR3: CASSAKTGLAGELYNEQFF
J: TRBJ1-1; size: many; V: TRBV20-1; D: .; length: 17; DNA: TGCAGTGCTAGAGATGTGGGTAAGGCGACGGGGAACACTGAAGCTTTCTTT; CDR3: CSARDVGKATGNTEAFF
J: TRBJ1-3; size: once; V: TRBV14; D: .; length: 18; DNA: TGTGCCAGCAGCCAACCGACAGAGGACCTTTCTAATGGAAACACCATATATTTT; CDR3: CASSQPTEDLSNGNTIYF
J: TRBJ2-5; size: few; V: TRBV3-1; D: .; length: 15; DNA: TGTGCCAGCAGCCACGAGAACCGGGCTGAAGTAGCCCAGTACTTC; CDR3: CASSHENRAEVAQYF
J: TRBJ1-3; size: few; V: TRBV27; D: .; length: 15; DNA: TGTGCCAGCAGTGCACGGTACGACTCTGGAAACACCATATATTTT; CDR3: CASSARYDSGNTIYF
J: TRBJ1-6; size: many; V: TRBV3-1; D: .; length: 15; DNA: TGTGCCAGCAGCCATCTCGACTCACGGAATTCACCCCTCCACTTT; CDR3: CASSHLDSRNSPLHF
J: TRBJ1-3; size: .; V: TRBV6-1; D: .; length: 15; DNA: TGTGCCATCAGTGAGAACGGCCCCTCTGGAAACACCATATATTTT; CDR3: CAISENGPSGNTIYF
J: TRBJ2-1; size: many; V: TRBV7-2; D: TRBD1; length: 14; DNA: TGTGCCAGCAGCTTGGGGACAGGGTTGAGTGAGCAGTTCTTC; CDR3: CASSLGTGLSEQFF
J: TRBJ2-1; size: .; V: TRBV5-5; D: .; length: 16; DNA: TGTGCCAGCAGCGACGAAGACAGAGTACCATACAATGAGCAGTTCTTC; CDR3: CASSDEDRVPYNEQFF
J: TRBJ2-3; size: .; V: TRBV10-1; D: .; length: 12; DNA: TGCGCCAGCAGTGATCCGGGGGATACGCAGTATTTT; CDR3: CASSDPGDTQYF
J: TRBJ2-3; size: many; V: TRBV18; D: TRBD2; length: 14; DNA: TGTGCCAGCTCATCCTCTAGCGGGGCGGATACGCAGTATTTT; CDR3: CASSSSSGADTQYF
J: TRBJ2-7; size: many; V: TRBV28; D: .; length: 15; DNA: TGTGCCAGCAGTGACCGTAAACAGGGATACTACGAGCAGTACTTC; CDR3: CASSDRKQGYYEQYF
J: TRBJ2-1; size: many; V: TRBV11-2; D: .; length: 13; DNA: TGTGCCAGCAGCGTTACGAGGGGGATTGAGCAGTTCTTC; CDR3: CASSVTRGIEQFF
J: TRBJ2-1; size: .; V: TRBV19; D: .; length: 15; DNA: TGTGCCAGTAGTATGACGGGCGGCCTCTACAATGAGCAGTTCTTC; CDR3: CASSMTGGLYNEQFF
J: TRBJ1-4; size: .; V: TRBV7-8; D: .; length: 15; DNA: TGTGCCAGCAGCCCCCGTCAGGCAGTTCGGGAAAAACTGTTTTTT; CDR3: CASSPRQAVREKLFF
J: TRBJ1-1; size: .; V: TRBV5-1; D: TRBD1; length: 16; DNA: TGCGCCAGCAGCTCAACCGGCGGGACAGGAGACACTGAAGCTTTCTTT; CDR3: CASSSTGGTGDTEAFF
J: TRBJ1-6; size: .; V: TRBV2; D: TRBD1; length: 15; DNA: TGTGCCAGCAGTGACGGGACAGGTCCAAATTCACCCCTCCACTTT; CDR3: CASSDGTGPNSPLHF
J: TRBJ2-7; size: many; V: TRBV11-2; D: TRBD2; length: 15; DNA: TGTGCCAGCAGACCTAGCGGGGCTTTCTCCTACGAGCAGTACTTC; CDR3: CASRPSGAFSYEQYF
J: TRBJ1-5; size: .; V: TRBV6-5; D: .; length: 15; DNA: TGTGCCAGCAGTTACTCGTCGGGTAGCAATCAGCCCCAGCATTTT; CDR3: CASSYSSGSNQPQHF
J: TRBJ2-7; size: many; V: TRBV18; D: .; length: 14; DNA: TGTGCCAGCTCACAACAGGGTGTCGGTGACGAGCAGTACTTC; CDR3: CASSQQGVGDEQYF